This T cell receptor beta chain appears in the sequencing data of a study of T cells in narcolepsy. Some clones are missing from TCRdb's copy, which holds only in-frame ones; the method was immunoSEQ multiplex PCR. The data show just over 20,000 clones, with around 92% seen just once and roughly 1% held by the top ten. This clone was detected once. Sequencing input: CD45RA- memory CD4+ T cells from PBMCs. This TCR was recovered from a human donor with narcolepsy.

The CDR3, as DNA: TGTGCCAGCAGCGTCCGACAGGACCCAAAGCTCTCTGGGGCCAACGTCCTGACTTTC. Translation gives CASSVRQDPKLSGANVLTF. The chain uses TRBV9 and TRBJ2-6, with D maybe TRBD1 (6 bases). The V gene lost 2 bases and the J gene lost 0 bases, with 18 bases spanning the gap. The CDR3 sequence is 19 residues long. In germline, CDR1 is SGDLS, CDR2 YYNGEE.